Following are 28 T cell receptor beta chains from one sample sequenced in a study of molecular identifiers for immune sequencing clone quantification. TCRdb re-called the PCR reads with MiXCR, one entry per CDR3 protein. This sample has 400,000 to 600,000 distinct CDR3 sequences; over 20% occur once, and the top ten carry about 0.8%. What was sequenced was naive CD8+ T cells from blood, with Jurkat cell RNA spiked in. Subset indicated: FACS-sorted CD8+CD4-CCR7+CD45RA+ naive T cells. These receptors were obtained from a human donor in good health. Some libraries in this study had Jurkat cell RNA spiked in.

This clonotype was counted between two and nine times. The chain recombines TRBV7-3 with TRBJ2-1; possible D gene TRBD2, 5 bases. Trimming stripped 0 bases from V and 1 base from J, with 10 bases between. This CDR3 spans 16 amino acids. The germline gives CDR1 SGHTA, CDR2 FQGTGA. The CDR3 here is CASSLTLGESYNEQFF. DNA for the CDR3: TGTGCCAGCAGCTTAACGCTCGGGGAGTCCTACAATGAGCAGTTCTTC.

At least ten counts were recorded for this clonotype. This sequence joins TRBV9 and TRBJ2-7, with 10 nucleotides matching TRBD1. CDR1 is SGDLS and CDR2 is YYNGEE in the germline V gene. The CDR3 runs to 15 residues. V was pared by 3 bases and J by 2 bases, with 5 bases of the junction left unmatched. The DNA for the CDR3 is TGTGCCAGCAGCGCCGGGACAGGGGTTGCCTACGAGCAGTACTTC. It codes for CASSAGTGVAYEQYF.

For the CDR3, the DNA is TGTGCCAGCAGCTTAGGGTATGTCGGGGCTAGCTCCTACAATGAGCAGTTCTTC. This gives the protein CASSLGYVGASSYNEQFF. The genes are TRBV7-8 and TRBJ2-1; D may correspond to TRBD1 or TRBD2 (5 bases each). The V end was cut by 1 base, the J end by 0 bases, with 16 bases between. This CDR3 comprises 18 residues. Germline-derived CDR1 and CDR2 are SGHVS and FQNEAQ.

This clonotype was recorded at least ten times. The chain couples TRBV5-6 to TRBJ1-1; D unresolved. The CDR3 has 16 amino acids. The V gene's germline CDR1 is SGHDT and CDR2 YYEEEE. V was cut by 0 bases and J by 1 base, with 13 bases left in between. The CDR3 DNA follows: TGTGCCAGCAGCTTGGGGGAACAGTGGGCGAACACTGAAGCTTTCTTT. This encodes CASSLGEQWANTEAFF.

This clonotype has only one observation. This rearrangement joins TRBV19 to TRBJ2-7; D is possibly TRBD1 (5 bases). The germline V and J ends were trimmed by 7 bases and 2 bases, with 15 bases remaining between them. The CDR3 is 14 residues long. Germline loops: CDR1 LNHDA, CDR2 SQIVND (reference sequence). This chain's CDR3 is CASNYLGPTYEQYF. In nucleotides, the CDR3 is TGTGCCAGTAATTATTTGGGGCCGACCTACGAGCAGTACTTC.

The CDR3 sequence is CATSDRGLAGGYEQFF. The CDR3 DNA sequence: TGTGCCACCAGTGACCGCGGACTAGCGGGAGGCTATGAGCAGTTCTTC. This sequence joins TRBV24-1 and TRBJ2-1, with 14 positions matching TRBD2. The CDR3 spans 16 residues. J was trimmed by 8 bases and V by 4 bases; bases with no gene match: 6. Per the germline V gene, CDR1 is KGHDR and CDR2 is SFDVKD.

This clonotype showed up just a few times. The chain carries TRBV12-3 or TRBV12-4 and TRBJ1-1, with TRBD1 matching over 10 bases. With 4 bases clipped from V and 3 bases from J, the junction kept 2 bases outside the gene matches. The CDR3 totals 14 residues. Written as DNA, the CDR3 is TGTGCCAGCAGTTGGACAGGGGGGGACACTGAAGCTTTCTTT. This encodes CASSWTGGDTEAFF.

There are many counts of this clonotype. The chain employs TRBV4-1 and TRBJ2-3; D might be TRBD1 or TRBD2, each matching 5 bases. V dropped 2 bases and J dropped 0 bases, with 12 bases sitting between them. The CDR3 is 16 amino acids. Germline V gives CDR1 MGHRA, CDR2 YSYEKL. The CDR3 spells CASSQLAGTSTDTQYF. The CDR3 nucleotides read TGCGCCAGCAGCCAACTGGCAGGGACGAGCACAGATACGCAGTATTTT.

This clonotype has just a few counts. This chain connects TRBV30 to TRBJ1-5; TRBD1 matches 8 bases. V was clipped by 0 bases and J by 2 bases; unmatched bases: 6. The CDR3 contains 16 residues. Germline values: CDR1 GTSNPN, CDR2 SVGIG (reference sequence). The CDR3 bases are TGTGCCTGGAGTGTACAGATGGGACAGGGCAATCAGCCCCAGCATTTT. Protein: CAWSVQMGQGNQPQHF.

This clonotype showed up just a few times. This chain links TRBV27 with TRBJ1-4; 7 positions agree with TRBD1. Germline CDR1 reads MNHEY; CDR2 reads SMNVEV (reference sequence). The junction had 10 bases not matched to a gene; V was cut back by 4 bases and J by 5 bases. The CDR3 is made up of 16 amino acids. For the CDR3, the DNA is TGTGCCAGCAGTTCCAGGGGGGCCCAGTCGAATGAAAAACTGTTTTTT. Translating gives CASSSRGAQSNEKLFF.

This chain links TRBV4-1 with TRBJ1-1; D may be TRBD1 (5 bases). V was shortened by 0 bases and J by 1 base, with 9 bases between the two germline ends. CDR1 is MGHRA and CDR2 is YSYEKL in the germline V gene. This CDR3 has 15 amino acids. The CDR3 sequence is CASSQEAGTNTEAFF. CDR3 coding DNA: TGCGCCAGCAGCCAAGAGGCCGGGACGAACACTGAAGCTTTCTTT.

There are a few counts of this clonotype. The chain has TRBV7-2 and TRBJ2-7; D uncertain. The CDR3 runs 14 residues. Germline lookup yields CDR1 SGHTA and CDR2 FQGNSA. Trimming took 5 bases from V and 2 from J, leaving 13 bases between them. Written as DNA, the CDR3 is TGTGCCAGCAGCACACCTTCTCAAACCTACGAGCAGTACTTC. Protein product: CASSTPSQTYEQYF.

The chain combines TRBV11-2 with TRBJ1-3; possibly TRBD1 for D (6 bases). CDR1 is SGHAT, CDR2 FQNNGV, per germline. The V and J ends lost 4 bases and 0 bases respectively, with 10 bases between them. The CDR3 consists of 15 residues. The CDR3 sequence: CASSSGHRSGNTIYF. CDR3 sequence (DNA): TGTGCCAGCAGCTCGGGACACCGCTCTGGAAACACCATATATTTT.

The rearrangement uses TRBV29-1 and TRBJ2-7; D is possibly TRBD1 (7 bases). CDR1 SQVTM and CDR2 ANQGSEA come from the germline V gene. CDR3 length equals 14 residues. V was cut by 6 bases and J by 1 base, with 16 bases left in between. The DNA of the CDR3 is TGCAGCGTGATCGGCAGGGGGAGGTCCTACGAGCAGTACTTC. Protein product: CSVIGRGRSYEQYF.

The chain is built from TRBV5-1 and TRBJ1-6; 8 bases align to TRBD1. The V gene end was trimmed by 2 bases and the J gene end by 11 bases; junction bases not matched to a gene: 15. The CDR3 consists of 17 residues. Germline V gives CDR1 SGHRS, CDR2 YFSETQ. For the CDR3, the DNA is TGCGCCAGCAGCTTCGAGTCGGCGGACAGGGTGGATCCACCCCTCCACTTT. Residues: CASSFESADRVDPPLHF. Filled out from reference TRBV5-1 and TRBJ1-6, the complete variable domain reads KAGVTQTPRYLIKTRGQQVTLSCSPISGHRSVSWYQQTPGQGLQFLFEYFSETQRNKGNFPGRFSGRQFSNSRSEMNVSTLELGDSALYLCASSFESADRVDPPLHFGNGTRLTVT.

Remarks on this clonotype: This may arise from a read error, as a much more abundant clone is one base away. V is TRBV2 and J is TRBJ2-3; D is undetermined. This CDR3 has 12 residues. Per the germline V gene, CDR1 is SNHLY and CDR2 is FYNNEI. CDR3 residues: CVSSDEALGQYF. DNA for the CDR3: TGTGTCAGCAGTGATGAGGCGCTCGGGCAGTATTTT.

CDR3 loop: CASSVTGDTQYF. DNA of the CDR3: TGCGCCAGCAGTGTGACAGGGGATACGCAGTATTTT. The chain couples TRBV10-2 to TRBJ2-3; 7 bases line up with TRBD1. Germline V CDR1 and CDR2: WSHSY, SAAADI. The CDR3 contains 12 residues. Trimming took 4 bases from V and 6 from J; bases not matched to a gene: 1.

This clonotype was observed at least ten times. Here the CDR3 DNA reads TGCAGTGCGACTCTTGACAGGAGGACCTACGAGCAGTACTTC. Translation gives CSATLDRRTYEQYF. The chain couples TRBV20-1 to TRBJ2-7, with D tentatively TRBD1 (6 bases). Germline loops: CDR1 DFQATT, CDR2 SNEGSKA (reference sequence). Trimming cost V 6 bases and J 2 bases, with 17 bases left between them. The CDR3 is made up of 14 amino acids.

This clonotype was seen repeatedly, ten times or more. This chain links TRBV14 with TRBJ2-1; 7 positions agree with TRBD2. Germline CDR1 SGHDN, CDR2 FVKESK. The CDR3 extends over 14 amino acids. J lost 14 bases, V lost 4 bases, and 14 bases had no gene match. This CDR3 reads CASSPGLGLRSEFF. In DNA form, the CDR3 reads TGTGCCAGCAGCCCCGGACTAGGTTTGCGTTCGGAGTTCTTC.

As to this clonotype: This may be a read error, as it is one base from a much larger clone. This sequence joins TRBV4-3 and TRBJ2-7, with a weak D call TRBD1 (6 bases). From germline, CDR1 is LGHNA and CDR2 YSLEER. CDR3 size: 15 residues. The CDR3 loop is CAGSQDMGAGYEQYF. The CDR3 DNA reads as TGCGCCGGCAGCCAAGATATGGGGGCTGGTTACGAGCAGTACTTC.

This clonotype has at least ten counts. The chain links TRBV29-1 to TRBJ1-2, with D tentatively TRBD1 (6 bases). The CDR3 runs 14 residues. V lost 6 bases, J lost 1 base, and 15 bases lay in between. Germline lookup yields CDR1 SQVTM and CDR2 ANQGSEA. CDR3 protein: CSVKTTGFNYGYTF. CDR3 bases: TGCAGCGTGAAAACTACAGGGTTTAACTATGGCTACACCTTC.

Points on this clonotype: A much larger clone lies one base from this, so it may be a read error. The conserved closing phenylalanine or tryptophan is absent in this CDR3, likely reflecting a read error. The rearrangement joins TRBV12-3 or TRBV12-4 to TRBJ1-1; 9 bases align to TRBD1. Trimming took 6 bases from V and 0 from J; bases not matched to a gene: 5. The CDR3 has 15 amino acids. The CDR3 sequence is CASRGGQGLNTEAFL. The CDR3 DNA reads as TGTGCCAGCAGGGGAGGACAGGGGCTGAACACTGAAGCTTTCTTA.

The rearrangement joins TRBV4-1 to TRBJ2-1; TRBD2 matches 7 bases. The CDR3 sequence is 17 residues long. Germline values: CDR1 MGHRA, CDR2 YSYEKL. After removal of 1 base from V and 0 bases from J, the junction contained 6 bases not matched to a gene. The CDR3 is CASSQGLAESSYNEQFF. The CDR3 DNA is TGCGCCAGCAGCCAAGGGCTAGCGGAGAGCTCCTACAATGAGCAGTTCTTC.

This clonotype was picked up many times. The V and J genes are TRBV25-1 and TRBJ2-1, with D unclear. V dropped 3 bases and J dropped 3 bases, with 9 bases sitting between them. CDR3 size: 14 residues. CDR1 and CDR2 (germline): MGHDK, SYGVNS. CDR3 sequence reads: CASSDQAFYNEQFF. The CDR3 bases are TGTGCCAGCAGTGATCAGGCTTTCTACAATGAGCAGTTCTTC.

The sample holds many counts of this clonotype. The chain carries TRBV19 and TRBJ1-1, with a weak D call TRBD1 (6 bases). The germline V gene has CDR1 LNHDA and CDR2 SQIVND (reference sequence). The V end was cut by 7 bases, the J end by 2 bases, with 20 bases between. CDR3 size: 16 residues. The CDR3 is CASKIMWGDINTEAFF. The CDR3 region has the DNA TGTGCCAGTAAGATTATGTGGGGGGACATAAACACTGAAGCTTTCTTT.

The sample holds many counts of this clonotype. This chain uses TRBV7-9 with TRBJ2-6; D possibly corresponds to TRBD2 (6 bases). Germline V gene data show CDR1 as SEHNR and CDR2 as FQNEAQ (reference sequence). The CDR3 covers 13 residues. V was trimmed by 10 bases and J by 1 base, leaving 8 bases between them. The CDR3 loop is CATRGSGANVLTF. The CDR3 bases are TGTGCCACCCGGGGGTCTGGGGCCAACGTCCTGACTTTC. The full variable domain, completed using reference TRBV7-9 and TRBJ2-6, is DTGVSQNPRHKITKRGQNVTFRCDPISEHNRLYWYRQTLGQGPEFLTYFQNEAQLEKSRLLSDRFSAERPKGSFSTLEIQRTEQGDSAMYLCATRGSGANVLTFGAGSRLTVL.

This clonotype appeared a few times. The CDR3 coding sequence is TGCAGTGCTGCCCCCGGTCTGGGACAGAGCACTGAAGCTTTCTTT. Encoded protein: CSAAPGLGQSTEAFF. This chain connects TRBV20-1 to TRBJ1-1; 7 nucleotides agree with TRBD1. The CDR3 spans 15 residues. The germline V gene has CDR1 DFQATT and CDR2 SNEGSKA (reference sequence). V lost 5 bases and J lost 4; bases outside the gene matches: 13.

The rearrangement uses TRBV2 and TRBJ2-7; weak D call: TRBD2 (5 bases). There are 15 residues in the CDR3. Germline V gene sequence: CDR1 SNHLY, CDR2 FYNNEI. The V end was cut by 4 bases, the J end by 3 bases, with 16 bases between. Here the CDR3 DNA reads TGTGCCAGCAGTGTTTCGGGGTTGGCCCTCTACGAGCAGTACTTC. Translation: CASSVSGLALYEQYF.